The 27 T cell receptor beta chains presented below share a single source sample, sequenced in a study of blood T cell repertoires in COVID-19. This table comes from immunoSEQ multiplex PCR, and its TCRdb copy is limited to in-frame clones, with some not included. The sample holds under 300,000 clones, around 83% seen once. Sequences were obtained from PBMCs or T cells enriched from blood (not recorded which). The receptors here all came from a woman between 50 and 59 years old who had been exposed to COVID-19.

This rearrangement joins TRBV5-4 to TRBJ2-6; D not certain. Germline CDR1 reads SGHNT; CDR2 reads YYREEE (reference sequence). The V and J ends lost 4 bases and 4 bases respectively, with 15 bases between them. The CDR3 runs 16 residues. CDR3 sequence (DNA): TGTGCCAGCAGCCCGAACTACGACGGAGGGGCCAACGTCCTGACTTTC. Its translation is CASSPNYDGGANVLTF.

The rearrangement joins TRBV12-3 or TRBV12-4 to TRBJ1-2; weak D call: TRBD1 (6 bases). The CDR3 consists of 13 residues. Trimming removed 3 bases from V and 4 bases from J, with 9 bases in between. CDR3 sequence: CASSFEGGYGYTF. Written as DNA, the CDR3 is TGTGCCAGCAGTTTTGAAGGGGGCTATGGCTACACCTTC.

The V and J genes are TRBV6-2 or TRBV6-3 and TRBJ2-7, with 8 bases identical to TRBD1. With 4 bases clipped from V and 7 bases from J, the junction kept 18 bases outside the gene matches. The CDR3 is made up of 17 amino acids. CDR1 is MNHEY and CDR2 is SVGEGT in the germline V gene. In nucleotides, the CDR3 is TGTGCCAGCAGTTCCGATCGACAGGGGATGGGGACGGGAGAGCAGTACTTC. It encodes CASSSDRQGMGTGEQYF.

CDR3 DNA: TGTGCCAGCAGCTCTACTAGCGGGGGACCTCCGTGGCGTTTTGCCCAGTACTTC. Its protein product is CASSSTSGGPPWRFAQYF. The chain links TRBV7-6 to TRBJ2-5; 11 bases fit TRBD2. V lost 4 bases to trimming and J lost 9 bases; unmatched junction nucleotides: 19. Germline V gene data show CDR1 as SGHVS and CDR2 as FNYEAQ. CDR3 length: 18 amino acids.

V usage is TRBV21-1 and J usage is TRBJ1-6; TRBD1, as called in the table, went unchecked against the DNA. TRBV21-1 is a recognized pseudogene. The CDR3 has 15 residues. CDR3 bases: TGTGCCAGAAAGGGGATCCTCTCCTATAATTCACCCCTCCACTTT. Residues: CARKGILSYNSPLHF.

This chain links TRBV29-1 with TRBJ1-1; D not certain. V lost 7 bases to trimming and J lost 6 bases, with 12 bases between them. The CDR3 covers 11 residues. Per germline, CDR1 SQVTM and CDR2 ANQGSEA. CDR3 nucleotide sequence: TGCAGCGCTCACCCGGGATCTGAAGCTTTCTTT. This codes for CSAHPGSEAFF.

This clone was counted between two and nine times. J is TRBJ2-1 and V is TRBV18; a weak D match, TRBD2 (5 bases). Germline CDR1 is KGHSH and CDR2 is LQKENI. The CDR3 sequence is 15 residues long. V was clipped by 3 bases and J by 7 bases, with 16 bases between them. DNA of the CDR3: TGTGCCAGCTCACCCTTCCGTGAGAGGAGGAATGAGCAGTTCTTC. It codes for CASSPFRERRNEQFF.

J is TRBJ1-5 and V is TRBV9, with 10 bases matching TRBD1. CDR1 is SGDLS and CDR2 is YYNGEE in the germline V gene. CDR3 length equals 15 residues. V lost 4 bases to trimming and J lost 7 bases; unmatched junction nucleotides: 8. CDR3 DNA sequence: TGTGCCAGCAGCTTAGGGACAGGGGATAACCAGCCCCAGCATTTT. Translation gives CASSLGTGDNQPQHF.

CDR3 DNA sequence: TGTGCCAGCAGCTTAGGGGACAGGACTGAAGCTTTCTTT. Translating gives CASSLGDRTEAFF. The J gene is TRBJ1-1, the V gene TRBV7-8, with 8 bases matching TRBD1. The germline V gene encodes CDR1 SGHVS and CDR2 FQNEAQ. Trimming removed 1 base from V and 5 bases from J; junction bases left unmatched: 0. The CDR3 has 13 residues.

The CDR3 nucleotides are TGTGCCAGCAGTAATTCCGCTCGCAGCGAGCAGTACTTC. Its protein product is CASSNSARSEQYF. J is TRBJ2-7 and V is TRBV25-1; D not certain. The V gene's germline CDR1 is MGHDK and CDR2 SYGVNS. V shed 5 bases and J shed 6 bases, with 14 bases lying between them. This CDR3 is built from 13 residues.

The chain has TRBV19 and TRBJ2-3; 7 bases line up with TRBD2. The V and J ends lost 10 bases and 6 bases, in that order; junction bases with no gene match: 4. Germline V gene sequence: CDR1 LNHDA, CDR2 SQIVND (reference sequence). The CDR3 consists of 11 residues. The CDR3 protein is CATKLADTQYF. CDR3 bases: TGTGCCACTAAACTAGCGGATACGCAGTATTTT.

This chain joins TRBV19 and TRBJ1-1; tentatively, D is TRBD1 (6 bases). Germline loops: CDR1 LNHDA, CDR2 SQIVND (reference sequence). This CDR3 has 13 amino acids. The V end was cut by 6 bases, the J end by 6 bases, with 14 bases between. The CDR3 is CASSLPNRAEAFF. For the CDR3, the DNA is TGTGCCAGTAGCTTACCCAACAGGGCTGAAGCTTTCTTT.

CDR3 sequence reads: CSVLGTVREKLFF. CDR3 sequence (DNA): TGCAGCGTCCTCGGGACAGTTCGGGAAAAACTGTTTTTT. The rearrangement links TRBV29-1 to TRBJ1-4; 7 bases align to TRBD1. V lost 6 bases and J lost 8; bases outside the gene matches: 9. Germline lookup yields CDR1 SQVTM and CDR2 ANQGSEA. This CDR3 spans 13 amino acids.

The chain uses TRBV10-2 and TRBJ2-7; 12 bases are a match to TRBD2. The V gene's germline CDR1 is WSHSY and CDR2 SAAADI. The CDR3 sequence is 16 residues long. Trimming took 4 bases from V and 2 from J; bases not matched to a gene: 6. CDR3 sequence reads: CASSATLAGGPYEQYF. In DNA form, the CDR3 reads TGCGCCAGCAGTGCGACTCTAGCGGGGGGGCCCTACGAGCAGTACTTC.

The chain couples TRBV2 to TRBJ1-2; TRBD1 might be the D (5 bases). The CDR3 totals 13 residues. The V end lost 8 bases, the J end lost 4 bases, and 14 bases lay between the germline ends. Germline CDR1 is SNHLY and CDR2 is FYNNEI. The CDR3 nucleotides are TGTGCCAGCCACCGGGGGGGGAGCTATGGCTACACCTTC. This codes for CASHRGGSYGYTF.

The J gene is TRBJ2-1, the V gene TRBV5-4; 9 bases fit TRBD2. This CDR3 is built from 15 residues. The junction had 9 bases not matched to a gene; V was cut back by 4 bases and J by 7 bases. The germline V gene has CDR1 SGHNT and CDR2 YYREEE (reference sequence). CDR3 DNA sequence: TGTGCCAGCAGCCGTGACGGCGGGGGGGTGAATGAGCAGTTCTTC. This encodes CASSRDGGGVNEQFF.

The CDR3: CASSLFQAREKLFF. CDR3 sequence (DNA): TGTGCCAGCAGCTTGTTTCAGGCCAGGGAAAAACTGTTTTTT. The genes are TRBV5-6 and TRBJ1-4; D not certain. CDR1 and CDR2 (germline): SGHDT, YYEEEE. The CDR3 length is 14 residues. The V end was cut by 1 base, the J end by 8 bases, with 12 bases between.

The DNA of the CDR3 is TGTGCCAGCAGCGCACATGGGACACAATGGGGAGATACGCAGTATTTT. This gives the protein CASSAHGTQWGDTQYF. The chain combines TRBV9 with TRBJ2-3, with D possibly being TRBD1 (6 bases). The V gene lost 3 bases and the J gene lost 5 bases, with 19 bases spanning the gap. Germline V gene lookup returns CDR1 SGDLS and CDR2 YYNGEE. The CDR3 extends over 16 amino acids. The full variable domain, completed using reference TRBV9 and TRBJ2-3, is DSGVTQTPKHLITATGQRVTLRCSPRSGDLSVYWYQQSLDQGLQFLIQYYNGEERAKGNILERFSAQQFPDLHSELNLSSLELGDSALYFCASSAHGTQWGDTQYFGPGTRLTVL.

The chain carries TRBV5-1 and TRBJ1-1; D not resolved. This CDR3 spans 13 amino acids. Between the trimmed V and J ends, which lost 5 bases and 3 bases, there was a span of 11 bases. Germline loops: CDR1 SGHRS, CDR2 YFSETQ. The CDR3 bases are TGCGCCAGCAGATTTTACGGGGACACTGAAGCTTTCTTT. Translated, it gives CASRFYGDTEAFF.

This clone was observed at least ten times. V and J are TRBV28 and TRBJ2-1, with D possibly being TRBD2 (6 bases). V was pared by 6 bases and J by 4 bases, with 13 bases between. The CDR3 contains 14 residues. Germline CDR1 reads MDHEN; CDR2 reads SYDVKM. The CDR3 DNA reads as TGTGCCAGCAGCCCCCCCGGGGGATACAATGAGCAGTTCTTC. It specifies CASSPPGGYNEQFF.

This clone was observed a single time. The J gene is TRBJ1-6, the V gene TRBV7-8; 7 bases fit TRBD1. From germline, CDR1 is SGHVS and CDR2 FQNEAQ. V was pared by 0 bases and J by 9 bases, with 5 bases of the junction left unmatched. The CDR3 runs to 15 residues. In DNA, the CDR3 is TGTGCCAGCAGCTTAGCCCAGGGGGTAGGTTCACCCCTCCACTTT. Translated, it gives CASSLAQGVGSPLHF.

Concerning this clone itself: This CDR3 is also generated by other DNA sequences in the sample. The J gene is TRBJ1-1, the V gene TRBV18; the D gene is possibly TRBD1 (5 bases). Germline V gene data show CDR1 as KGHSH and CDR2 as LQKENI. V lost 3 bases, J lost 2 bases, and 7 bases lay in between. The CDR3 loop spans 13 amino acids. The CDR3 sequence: CASSPTANTEAFF. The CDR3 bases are TGTGCCAGCTCACCGACAGCAAACACTGAAGCTTTCTTT.

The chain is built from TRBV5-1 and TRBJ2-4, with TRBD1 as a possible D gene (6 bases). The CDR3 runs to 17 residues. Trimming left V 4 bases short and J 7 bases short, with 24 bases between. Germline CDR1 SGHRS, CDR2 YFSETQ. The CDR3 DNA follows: TGCGCCAGCAGCCCGAGTCCCACGGACAGCTCCCCGAACATTCAGTACTTC. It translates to CASSPSPTDSSPNIQYF.

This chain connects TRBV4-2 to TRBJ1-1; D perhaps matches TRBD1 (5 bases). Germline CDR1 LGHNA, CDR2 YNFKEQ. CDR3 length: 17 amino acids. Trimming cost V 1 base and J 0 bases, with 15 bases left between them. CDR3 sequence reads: CASSQGGRRTLNTEAFF. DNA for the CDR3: TGTGCCAGCAGCCAAGGTGGCCGACGGACACTGAACACTGAAGCTTTCTTT.

Here the CDR3 reads CASSYSRGSQPQHF. DNA of the CDR3: TGTGCCAGCAGTTACTCTAGGGGGAGTCAGCCCCAGCATTTT. The V gene is TRBV6-5, the J gene TRBJ1-5; D is possibly TRBD1 (6 bases). Trimming took off 0 bases at V and 6 bases at J, with 9 bases between the two ends. The germline V gene encodes CDR1 MNHEY and CDR2 SVGAGI. This CDR3 is built from 14 residues.

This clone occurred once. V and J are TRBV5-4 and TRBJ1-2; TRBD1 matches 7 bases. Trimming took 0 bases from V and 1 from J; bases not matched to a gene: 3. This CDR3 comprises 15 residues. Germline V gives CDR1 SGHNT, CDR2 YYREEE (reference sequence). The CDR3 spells CASSLVTGSNYGYTF. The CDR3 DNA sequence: TGTGCCAGCAGCTTGGTGACAGGGAGTAACTATGGCTACACCTTC. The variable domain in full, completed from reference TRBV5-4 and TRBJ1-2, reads ETGVTQSPTHLIKTRGQQVTLRCSSQSGHNTVSWYQQALGQGPQFIFQYYREEENGRGNFPPRFSGLQFPNYSSELNVNALELDDSALYLCASSLVTGSNYGYTFGSGTRLTVV.

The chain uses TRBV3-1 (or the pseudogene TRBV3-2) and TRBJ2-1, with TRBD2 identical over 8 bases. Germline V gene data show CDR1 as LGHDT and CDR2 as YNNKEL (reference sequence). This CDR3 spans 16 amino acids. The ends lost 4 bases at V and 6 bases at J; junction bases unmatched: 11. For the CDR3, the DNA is TGTGCCAGCAGCCCAAGACGGGGGGGCCGGAGCAATGAGCAGTTCTTC. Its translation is CASSPRRGGRSNEQFF.